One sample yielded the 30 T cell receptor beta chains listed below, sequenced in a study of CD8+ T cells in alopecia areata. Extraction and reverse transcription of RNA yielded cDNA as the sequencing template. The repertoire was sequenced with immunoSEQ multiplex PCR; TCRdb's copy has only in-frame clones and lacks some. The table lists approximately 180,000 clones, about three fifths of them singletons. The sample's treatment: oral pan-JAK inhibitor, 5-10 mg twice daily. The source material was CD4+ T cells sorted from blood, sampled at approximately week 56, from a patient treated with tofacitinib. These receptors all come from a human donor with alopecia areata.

CDR3 nucleotide sequence: TGTGCCAGCAGTGGGGCTAGCGGGCCCACAGATACGCAGTATTTT. This gives the protein CASSGASGPTDTQYF. The J gene is TRBJ2-3, the V gene TRBV6-1, with TRBD2 matching 8 bases. There are 15 residues in the CDR3. With V trimmed by 4 bases and J by 2 bases, 5 bases remained unmatched. In germline, CDR1 is MNHNS, CDR2 SASEGT.

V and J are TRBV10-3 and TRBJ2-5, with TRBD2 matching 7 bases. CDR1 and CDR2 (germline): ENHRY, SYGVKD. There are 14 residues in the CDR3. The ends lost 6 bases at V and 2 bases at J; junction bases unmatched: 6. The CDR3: CAISLAAAQETQYF. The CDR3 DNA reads TGTGCCATCAGCCTAGCGGCGGCACAAGAGACCCAGTACTTC.

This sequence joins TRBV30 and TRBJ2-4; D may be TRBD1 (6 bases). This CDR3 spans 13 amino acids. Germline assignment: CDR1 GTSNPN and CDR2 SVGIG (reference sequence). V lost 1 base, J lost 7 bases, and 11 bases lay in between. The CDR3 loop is CAWSGTDFNIQYF. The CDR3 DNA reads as TGTGCCTGGAGTGGGACAGATTTCAACATTCAGTACTTC.

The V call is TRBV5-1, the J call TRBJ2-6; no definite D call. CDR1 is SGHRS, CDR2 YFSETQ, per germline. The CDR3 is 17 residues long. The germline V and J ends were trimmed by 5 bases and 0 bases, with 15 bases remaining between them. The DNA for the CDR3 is TGCGCCAGCAGATCGGAGAATTCGAGCTCTGGGGCCAACGTCCTGACTTTC. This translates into CASRSENSSSGANVLTF.

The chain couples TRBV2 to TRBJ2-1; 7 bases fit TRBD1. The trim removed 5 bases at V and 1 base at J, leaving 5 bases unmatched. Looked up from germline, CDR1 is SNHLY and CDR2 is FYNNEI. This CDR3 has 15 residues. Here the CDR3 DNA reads TGTGCCAGCAGTCAAACAGGGGAATCCTACAATGAGCAGTTCTTC. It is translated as CASSQTGESYNEQFF.

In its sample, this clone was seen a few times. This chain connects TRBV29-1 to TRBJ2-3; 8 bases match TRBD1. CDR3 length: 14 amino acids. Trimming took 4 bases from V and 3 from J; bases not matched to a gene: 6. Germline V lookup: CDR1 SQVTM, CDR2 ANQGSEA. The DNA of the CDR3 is TGCAGCGTTGCAGGGGGCCGGGGGACAGATACGCAGTATTTT. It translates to CSVAGGRGTDTQYF.

CDR3 sequence reads: CASAQGRQNGSYGYTF. As DNA, the CDR3 is TGTGCTAGTGCCCAGGGACGACAGAATGGAAGCTATGGCTACACCTTC. J is TRBJ1-2 and V is TRBV12-5, with D perhaps TRBD1 (5 bases). The CDR3 loop spans 16 amino acids. CDR1 LGHNT and CDR2 FRNRAP come from the germline V gene. V lost 7 bases and J lost 4, with 22 bases in between.

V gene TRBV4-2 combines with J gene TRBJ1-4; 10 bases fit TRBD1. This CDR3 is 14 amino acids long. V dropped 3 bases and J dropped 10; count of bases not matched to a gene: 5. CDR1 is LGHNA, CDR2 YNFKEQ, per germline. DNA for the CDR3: TGTGCCAGCAGCCAGGGGGACAGGGGAGGAAAACTGTTTTTT. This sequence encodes CASSQGDRGGKLFF.

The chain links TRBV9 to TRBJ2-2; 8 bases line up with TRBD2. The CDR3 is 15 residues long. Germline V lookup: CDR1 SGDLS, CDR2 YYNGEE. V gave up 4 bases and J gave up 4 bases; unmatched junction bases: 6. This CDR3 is CASSSKAGATGELFF. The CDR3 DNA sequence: TGTGCCAGCAGCTCGAAAGCGGGGGCCACCGGGGAGCTGTTTTTT.

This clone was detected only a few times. The CDR3 nucleotides read TGCAGCGTTCGTGGGGGGGTTACCTACGAGCAGTACTTC. This codes for CSVRGGVTYEQYF. The chain employs TRBV29-1 and TRBJ2-7; 7 bases map to TRBD2. The CDR3 extends over 13 amino acids. Germline lookup yields CDR1 SQVTM and CDR2 ANQGSEA. Trimming removed 5 bases from V and 2 bases from J; junction bases left unmatched: 6.

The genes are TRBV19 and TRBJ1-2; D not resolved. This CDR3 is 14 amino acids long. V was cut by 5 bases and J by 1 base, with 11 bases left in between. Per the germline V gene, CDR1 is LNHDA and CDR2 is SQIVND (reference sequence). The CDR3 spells CASSARTVNYGYTF. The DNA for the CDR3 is TGTGCCAGTAGTGCCCGGACGGTTAACTATGGCTACACCTTC.

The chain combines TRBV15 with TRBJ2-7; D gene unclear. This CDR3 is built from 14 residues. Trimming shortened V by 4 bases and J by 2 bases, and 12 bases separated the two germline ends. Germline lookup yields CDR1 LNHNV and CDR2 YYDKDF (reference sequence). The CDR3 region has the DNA TGTGCCACCAGCACGGCGATTTCGGCCTACGAGCAGTACTTC. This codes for CATSTAISAYEQYF.

CDR3 in DNA: TGTGCCTGGAGTTCGCCCGGGGGCGGCTACTATGGCTACACCTTC. Protein product: CAWSSPGGGYYGYTF. This chain links TRBV30 with TRBJ1-2; tentative D call: TRBD1 (6 bases). This CDR3 contains 15 residues. V lost 2 bases, J lost 3 bases, and 16 bases lay in between. In germline, CDR1 is GTSNPN, CDR2 SVGIG (reference sequence).

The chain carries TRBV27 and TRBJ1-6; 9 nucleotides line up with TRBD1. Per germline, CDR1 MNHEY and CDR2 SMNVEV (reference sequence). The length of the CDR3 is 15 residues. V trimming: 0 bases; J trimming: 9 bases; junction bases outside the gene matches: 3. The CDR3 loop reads CASSLSDRGSSPLHF. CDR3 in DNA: TGTGCCAGCAGTTTATCGGACAGGGGTAGTTCACCCCTCCACTTT.

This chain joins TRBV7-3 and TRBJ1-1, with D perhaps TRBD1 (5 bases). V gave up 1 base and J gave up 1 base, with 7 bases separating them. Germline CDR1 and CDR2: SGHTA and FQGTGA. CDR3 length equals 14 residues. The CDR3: CASSLKGTNTEAFF. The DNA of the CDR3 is TGTGCCAGCAGCTTAAAGGGGACGAACACTGAAGCTTTCTTT.

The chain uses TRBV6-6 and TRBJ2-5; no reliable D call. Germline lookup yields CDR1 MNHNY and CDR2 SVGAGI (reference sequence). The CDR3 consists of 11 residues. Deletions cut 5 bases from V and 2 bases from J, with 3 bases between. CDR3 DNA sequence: TGTGCCAGCAGTAAACAAGAGACCCAGTACTTC. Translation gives CASSKQETQYF.

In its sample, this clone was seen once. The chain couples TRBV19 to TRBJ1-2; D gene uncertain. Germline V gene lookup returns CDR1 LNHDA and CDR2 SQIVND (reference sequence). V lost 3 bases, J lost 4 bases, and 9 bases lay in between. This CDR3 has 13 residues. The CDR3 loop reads CASSMLEVYGYTF. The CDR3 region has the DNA TGTGCCAGTAGTATGCTCGAGGTCTATGGCTACACCTTC.

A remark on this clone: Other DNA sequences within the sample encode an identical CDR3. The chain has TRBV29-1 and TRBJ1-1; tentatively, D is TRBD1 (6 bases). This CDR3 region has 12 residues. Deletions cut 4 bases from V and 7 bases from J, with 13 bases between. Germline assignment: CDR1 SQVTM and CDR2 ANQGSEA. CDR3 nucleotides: TGCAGCGTTGTCGGAGGGGGGAATGAAGCTTTCTTT. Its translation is CSVVGGGNEAFF.

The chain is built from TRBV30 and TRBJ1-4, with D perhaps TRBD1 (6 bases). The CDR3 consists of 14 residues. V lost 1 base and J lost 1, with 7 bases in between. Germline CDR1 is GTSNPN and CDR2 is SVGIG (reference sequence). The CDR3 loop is CAWSEGGTNEKLFF. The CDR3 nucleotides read TGTGCCTGGAGTGAAGGGGGAACTAATGAAAAACTGTTTTTT.

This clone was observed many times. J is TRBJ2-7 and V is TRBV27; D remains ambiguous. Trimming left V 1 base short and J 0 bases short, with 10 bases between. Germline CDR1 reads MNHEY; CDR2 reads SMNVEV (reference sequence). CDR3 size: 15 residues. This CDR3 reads CASSLWPLNSYEQYF. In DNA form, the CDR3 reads TGTGCCAGCAGTTTATGGCCCCTTAACTCCTACGAGCAGTACTTC.

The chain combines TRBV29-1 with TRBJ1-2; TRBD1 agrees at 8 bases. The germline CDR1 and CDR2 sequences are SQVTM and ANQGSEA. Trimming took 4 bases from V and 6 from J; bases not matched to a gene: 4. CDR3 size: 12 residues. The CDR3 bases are TGCAGCGTTGGACAGGGGAAGGATGGCTACACCTTC. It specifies CSVGQGKDGYTF. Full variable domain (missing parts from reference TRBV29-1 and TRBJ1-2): SAVISQKPSRDICQRGTSLTIQCQVDSQVTMMFWYRQQPGQSLTLIATANQGSEATYESGFVIDKFPISRPNLTFSTLTVSNMSPEDSSIYLCSVGQGKDGYTFGSGTRLTVV.

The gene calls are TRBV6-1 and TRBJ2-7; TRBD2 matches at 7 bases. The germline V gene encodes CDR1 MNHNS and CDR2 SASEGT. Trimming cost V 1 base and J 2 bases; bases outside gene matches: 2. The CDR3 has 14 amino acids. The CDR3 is CASSEGGLAYEQYF. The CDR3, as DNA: TGTGCCAGCAGTGAAGGTGGACTAGCCTACGAGCAGTACTTC.

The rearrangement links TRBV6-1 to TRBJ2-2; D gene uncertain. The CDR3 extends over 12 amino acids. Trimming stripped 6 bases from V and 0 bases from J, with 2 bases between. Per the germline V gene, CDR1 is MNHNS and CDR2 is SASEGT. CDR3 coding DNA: TGTGCCAGCAGGTCGAACACCGGGGAGCTGTTTTTT. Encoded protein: CASRSNTGELFF.

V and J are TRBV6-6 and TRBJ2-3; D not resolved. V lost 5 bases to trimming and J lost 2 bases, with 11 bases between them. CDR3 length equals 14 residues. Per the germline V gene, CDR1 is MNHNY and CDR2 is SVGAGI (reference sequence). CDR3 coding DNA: TGTGCCAGCAGTGGGTCGGTGGCCACAGATACGCAGTATTTT. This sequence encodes CASSGSVATDTQYF.

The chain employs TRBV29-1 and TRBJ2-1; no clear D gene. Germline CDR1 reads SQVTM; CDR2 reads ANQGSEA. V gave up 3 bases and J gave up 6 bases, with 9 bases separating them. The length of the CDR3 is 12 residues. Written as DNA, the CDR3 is TGCAGCGTTGAGAGGCAGGCCAATGAGCAGTTCTTC. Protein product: CSVERQANEQFF.

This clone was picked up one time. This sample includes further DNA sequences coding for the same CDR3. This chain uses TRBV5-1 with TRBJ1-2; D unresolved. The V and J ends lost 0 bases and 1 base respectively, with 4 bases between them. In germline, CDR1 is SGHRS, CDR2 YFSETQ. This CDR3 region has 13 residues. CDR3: CASSLADNYGYTF. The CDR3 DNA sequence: TGCGCCAGCAGCTTGGCAGATAACTATGGCTACACCTTC.

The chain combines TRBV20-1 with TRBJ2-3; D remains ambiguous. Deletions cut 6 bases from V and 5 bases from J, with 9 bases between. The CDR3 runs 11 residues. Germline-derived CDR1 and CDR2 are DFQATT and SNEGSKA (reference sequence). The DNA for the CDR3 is TGCAGTGCCCCGGGCAGAGATACGCAGTATTTT. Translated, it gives CSAPGRDTQYF.

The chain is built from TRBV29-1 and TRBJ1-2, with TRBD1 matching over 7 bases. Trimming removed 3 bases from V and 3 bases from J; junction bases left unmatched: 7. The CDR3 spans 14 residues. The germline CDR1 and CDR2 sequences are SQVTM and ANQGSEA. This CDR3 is CSVDRSGTDYGYTF. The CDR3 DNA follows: TGCAGCGTTGATCGTTCCGGGACAGACTATGGCTACACCTTC.

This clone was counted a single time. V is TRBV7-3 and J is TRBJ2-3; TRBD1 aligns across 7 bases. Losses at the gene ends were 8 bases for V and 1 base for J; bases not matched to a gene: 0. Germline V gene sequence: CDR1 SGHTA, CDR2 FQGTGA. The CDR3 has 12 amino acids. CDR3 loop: CASGTGTDTQYF. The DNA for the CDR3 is TGTGCCAGCGGGACAGGCACAGATACGCAGTATTTT.

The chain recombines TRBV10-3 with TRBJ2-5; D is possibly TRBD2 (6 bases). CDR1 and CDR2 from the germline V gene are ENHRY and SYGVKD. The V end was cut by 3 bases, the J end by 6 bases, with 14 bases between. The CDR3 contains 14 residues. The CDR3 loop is CAISEGDRGKTQYF. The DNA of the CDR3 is TGTGCCATCAGTGAAGGGGACCGCGGGAAGACCCAGTACTTC.